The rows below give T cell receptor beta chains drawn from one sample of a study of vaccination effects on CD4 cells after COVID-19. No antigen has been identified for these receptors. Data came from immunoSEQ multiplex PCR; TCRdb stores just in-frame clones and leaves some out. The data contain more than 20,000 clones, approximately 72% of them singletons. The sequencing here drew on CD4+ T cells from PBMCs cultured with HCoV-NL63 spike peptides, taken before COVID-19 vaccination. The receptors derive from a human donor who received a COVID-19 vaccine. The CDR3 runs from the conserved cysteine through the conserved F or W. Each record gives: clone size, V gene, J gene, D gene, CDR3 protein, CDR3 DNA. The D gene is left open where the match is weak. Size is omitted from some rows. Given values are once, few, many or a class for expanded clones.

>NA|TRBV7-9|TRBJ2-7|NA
CASSPQSYEQYF
TGTGCCAGCAGCCCCCAATCCTACGAGCAGTACTTC
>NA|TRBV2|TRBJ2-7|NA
CASSHVQGGEQYF
TGTGCCAGCAGTCATGTACAGGGCGGCGAGCAGTACTTC
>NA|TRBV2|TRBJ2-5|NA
CASRSGAGETQYF
TGTGCCAGCAGATCAGGGGCGGGAGAGACCCAGTACTTC
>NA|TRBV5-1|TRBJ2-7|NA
CASSWGGAEQYF
TGCGCCAGCAGCTGGGGGGGGGCCGAGCAGTACTTC
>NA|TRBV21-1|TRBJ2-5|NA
CASNDIAGETQYF
TGTGCCAGCAATGATATAGCGGGTGAGACCCAGTACTTC
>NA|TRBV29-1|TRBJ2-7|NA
CSVVSGLEQYF
TGCAGCGTTGTGTCAGGGCTCGAGCAGTACTTC
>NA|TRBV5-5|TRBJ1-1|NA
CASSLVPGLGTEAFF
TGTGCCAGCAGCTTGGTACCTGGGTTAGGGACTGAAGCTTTCTTT
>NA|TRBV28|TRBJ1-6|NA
CASSYTNSPLHF
TGTGCCAGCAGTTATACGAATTCACCCCTCCACTTT
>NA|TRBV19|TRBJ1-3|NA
CASSIELTGGNTIYF
TGTGCCAGTAGTATAGAGCTCACGGGAGGAAACACCATATATTTT
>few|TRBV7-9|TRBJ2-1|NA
CASSLDGGYEQFF
TGTGCCAGCAGCTTAGACGGAGGTTATGAGCAGTTCTTC
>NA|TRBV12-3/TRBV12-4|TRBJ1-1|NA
CASSFPHTEAFF
TGTGCCAGCAGTTTCCCGCACACTGAAGCTTTCTTT
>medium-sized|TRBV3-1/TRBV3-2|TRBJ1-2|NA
CASSQGNSGYTF
TGTGCCAGCAGCCAGGGAAATAGTGGCTACACCTTC
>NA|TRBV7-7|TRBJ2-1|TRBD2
CASSSDLAGGEQFF
TGTGCCAGCAGCTCCGATCTGGCGGGAGGTGAGCAGTTCTTC
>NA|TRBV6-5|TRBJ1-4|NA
CASRERGYEKLFF
TGTGCCAGCAGGGAGAGAGGGTATGAAAAACTGTTTTTT
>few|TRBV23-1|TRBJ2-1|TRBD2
CASSRGLAGRNEQFF
TGCGCCAGCAGTCGCGGGCTAGCGGGGCGTAATGAGCAGTTCTTC
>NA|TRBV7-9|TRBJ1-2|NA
CASSWTPGDPYGYTF
TGTGCCAGCAGCTGGACGCCAGGGGATCCCTATGGCTACACCTTC